This TCR beta chain was identified during a study of T cells in Graves' hyperthyroidism and ophthalmopathy. Findings and caveats of the study: Ophthalmopathy was predicted by the model a median of roughly 6.7 months ahead of onset.

Amplification of TCR beta CDR3 regions was performed using RNA transcripts as template. The TCR CDR3 was amplified in a first-round RT-PCR using the HTBI primer set. In TCRdb, the multiplex PCR reads were re-called with MiXCR into one record per CDR3 protein. Of roughly 700,000 distinct CDR3 sequences in the sample, around a sixth were seen once. In patients aged 18 to 65, hyperthyroidism was newly diagnosed, with duration under 2 months. Uncontrolled infections, other autoimmune diseases, pregnancy or lactation led to exclusion of patients. PBMCs were obtained from 10 ml fresh peripheral blood. The junction had 6 bases not matched to a gene; V was cut back by 4 bases and J by 10 bases. CDR1 is PRHDT and CDR2 is FYEKMQ in the germline V gene (reference sequence). The CDR3 spans 12 residues. The sample holds many counts of this clonotype. Its antigen is undetermined.

This chain links TRBV13 with TRBJ1-1; TRBD1 aligns across 7 bases. This sequence originates from a man aged 50 or older with Graves' hyperthyroidism. The sequencing sample was made of blood. The CDR3, as DNA: TGTGCCAGCAGCTCGTCGACAGGGAGAGCTTTCTTT. Amino acids: CASSSSTGRAFF.